This T cell receptor (beta chain) appears in the sequencing data of a study of cytomegalovirus exposure and HLA in healthy donors. V lost 2 bases, J lost 0 bases, and 11 bases stayed unmatched. The CDR3 extends over 19 amino acids. In germline, CDR1 is MNHNS, CDR2 SASEGT. Some clones are missing from TCRdb's copy, which holds only in-frame ones; the method was immunoSEQ multiplex PCR. This sample has some 250,000 clones, with less than 95% found just once. From the 120-subject validation cohort, which was separate from the roughly 690-subject first cohort, the donors were drawn. The sequenced sample consisted of PBMCs. The J gene is TRBJ2-1, the V gene TRBV6-1; TRBD1 matches at 9 bases. The sequence came from a woman aged 25 to 39 in good health and CMV-seronegative. The DNA of the CDR3 is TGTGCCAGCAGTGAACGAATGACAGGGGGGGATTCCTCCTACAATGAGCAGTTCTTC. Its translation is CASSERMTGGDSSYNEQFF.